The T cell receptor beta chain under discussion was sequenced for a study of T cell changes during pregnancy in multiple sclerosis (dated by TCRdb to between 2018 and 2021). Regarding the study in general: Changes in the T cell repertoire over the course of pregnancy were examined in this study in women with multiple sclerosis.

This clone appeared a few times. Its antigen has not been determined. Base qualities were left out, and no much larger clone turns up one base away. The germline V gene (reference sequence) provides CDR1 LNHDA and CDR2 SQIVND. Deletion took 3 bases off V and 8 bases off J, with a span of 7 bases between the germline ends. The CDR3 starts with the cysteine, ends with the phenylalanine, and has 11 residues. This entry keeps only the CDR3 DNA: 33 bases, framed from base 1. Libraries were prepared through the immunoSEQ multiplex PCR assay. Held by TCRdb, this immuneACCESS table contains in-frame sequences only and omits some clones. Under half of the omission traces to an unresolved V gene where checked; the cause of the rest is unknown. This sample is represented by roughly 87,000 clones; roughly 95% of them were singletons. Jointly, the top ten make up about 1.3% of the sample.

The sequence derives from a female donor in good health, enrolled as a control in a pregnancy study. The receptor chain draws on TRBV19 and TRBJ1-2, with the identity of the D gene unclear. The material was peripheral blood, obtained in the third trimester of pregnancy. For the CDR3, the sequence is CASSIERGYTF. The sequenced DNA: TGTGCCAGTAGTATTGAGAGAGGCTACACCTTC.